The TCR beta chain described here comes from a study of PD-L1 blockade in urothelial cancer. Study at large: Prior regimens of chemotherapy numbered 0 to 3 per patient. At 3 weeks (second dose) and 6 weeks after starting treatment, blood was analyzed. Researchers found blood samples held a median of approximately 150,000 T cells.

The method was immunoSEQ multiplex PCR; TCRdb's version includes in-frame clones alone and lacks a portion of them. The sample yields roughly 50,000 clones, approximately 77% seen once. Germline trimming cut 2 bases from V and 3 bases from J; bases unmatched to any gene: 5. Per germline, CDR1 MGHRA and CDR2 YSYEKL. The CDR3 has 16 residues. Enrolled patients showed locally advanced or metastatic urothelial carcinoma. The TCR was taken from an older man with urothelial cancer. The material sequenced was PBMCs, taken around atezolizumab (anti-PD-L1) treatment. The chain uses TRBV4-1 and TRBJ1-4; 8 positions match TRBD1. Here the CDR3 reads CASSQTRDRPNEKLFF. CDR3 in DNA: TGCGCCAGCAGCCAAACCCGGGACAGGCCTAATGAAAAACTGTTTTTT.